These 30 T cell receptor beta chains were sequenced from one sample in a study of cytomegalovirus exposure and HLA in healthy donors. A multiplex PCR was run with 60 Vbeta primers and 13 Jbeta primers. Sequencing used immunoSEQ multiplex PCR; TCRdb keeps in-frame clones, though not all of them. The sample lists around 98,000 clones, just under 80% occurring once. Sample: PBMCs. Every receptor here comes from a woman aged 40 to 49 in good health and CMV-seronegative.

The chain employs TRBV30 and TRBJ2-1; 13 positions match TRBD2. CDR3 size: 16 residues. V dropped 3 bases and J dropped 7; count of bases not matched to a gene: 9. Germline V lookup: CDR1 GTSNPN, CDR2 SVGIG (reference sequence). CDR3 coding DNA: TGTGCCTGGAGCCCAAAAACTAGCGGGGGGGTGAATGAGCAGTTCTTC. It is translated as CAWSPKTSGGVNEQFF.

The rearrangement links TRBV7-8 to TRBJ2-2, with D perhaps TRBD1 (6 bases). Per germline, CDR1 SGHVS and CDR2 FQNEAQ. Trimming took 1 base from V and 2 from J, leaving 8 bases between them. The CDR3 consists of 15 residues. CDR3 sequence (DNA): TGTGCCAGCAGCTTAGTGGACAGAAACACCGGGGAGCTGTTTTTT. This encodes CASSLVDRNTGELFF.

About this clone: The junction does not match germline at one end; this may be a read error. As DNA, the CDR3 is TGTGCCAGTAGTACCCTCGACAGGGGACGCTACCCCTTC. The encoded protein is CASSTLDRGRYPF. The chain recombines TRBV19 with TRBJ1-2; TRBD1 matches 8 bases. CDR3 size: 13 residues. Germline lookup yields CDR1 LNHDA and CDR2 SQIVND (reference sequence). Full variable domain (missing parts from reference TRBV19 and TRBJ1-2): DGGITQSPKYLFRKEGQNVTLSCEQNLNHDAMYWYRQDPGQGLRLIYYSQIVNDFQKGDIAEGYSVSREKKESFPLTVTSAQKNPTAFYLCASSTLDRGRYPFGSGTRLTVV.

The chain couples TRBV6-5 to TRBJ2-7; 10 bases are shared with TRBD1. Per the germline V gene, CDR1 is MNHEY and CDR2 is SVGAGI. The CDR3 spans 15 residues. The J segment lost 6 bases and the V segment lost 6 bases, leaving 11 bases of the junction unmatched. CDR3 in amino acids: CASRMGTGVGVEQYF. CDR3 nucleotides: TGTGCCAGCAGAATGGGGACAGGGGTAGGGGTCGAGCAGTACTTC.

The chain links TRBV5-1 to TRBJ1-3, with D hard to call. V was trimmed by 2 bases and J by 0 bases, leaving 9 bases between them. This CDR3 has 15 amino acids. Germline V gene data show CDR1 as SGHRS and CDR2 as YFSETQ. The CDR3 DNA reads TGCGCCAGCAGCTTAGGGAGCCGCTCTGGAAACACCATATATTTT. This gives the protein CASSLGSRSGNTIYF. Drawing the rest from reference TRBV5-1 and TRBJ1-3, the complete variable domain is KAGVTQTPRYLIKTRGQQVTLSCSPISGHRSVSWYQQTPGQGLQFLFEYFSETQRNKGNFPGRFSGRQFSNSRSEMNVSTLELGDSALYLCASSLGSRSGNTIYFGEGSWLTVV.

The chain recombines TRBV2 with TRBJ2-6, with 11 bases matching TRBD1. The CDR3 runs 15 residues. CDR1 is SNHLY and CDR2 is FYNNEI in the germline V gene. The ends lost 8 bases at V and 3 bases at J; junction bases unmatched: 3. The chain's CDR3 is CASRTGGGGANVLTF. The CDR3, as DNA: TGTGCCAGCCGGACAGGGGGCGGTGGGGCCAACGTCCTGACTTTC.

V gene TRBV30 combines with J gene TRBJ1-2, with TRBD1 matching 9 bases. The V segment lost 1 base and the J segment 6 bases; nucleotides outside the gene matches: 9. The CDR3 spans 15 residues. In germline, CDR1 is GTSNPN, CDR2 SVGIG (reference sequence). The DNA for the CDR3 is TGTGCCTGGAGTGGGGGACAGGGCATAGTTGATGGCTACACCTTC. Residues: CAWSGGQGIVDGYTF.

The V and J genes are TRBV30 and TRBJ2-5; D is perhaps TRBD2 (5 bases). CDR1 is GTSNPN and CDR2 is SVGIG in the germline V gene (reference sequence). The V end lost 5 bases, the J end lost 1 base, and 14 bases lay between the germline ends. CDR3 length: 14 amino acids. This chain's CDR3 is CAWAFPAGQETQYF. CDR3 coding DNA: TGTGCCTGGGCGTTCCCCGCGGGCCAAGAGACCCAGTACTTC.

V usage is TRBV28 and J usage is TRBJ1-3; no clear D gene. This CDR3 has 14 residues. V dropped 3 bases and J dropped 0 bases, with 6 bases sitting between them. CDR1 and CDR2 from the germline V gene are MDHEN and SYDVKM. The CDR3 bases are TGTGCCAGCAGTTTCAGGAACTCTGGAAACACCATATATTTT. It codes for CASSFRNSGNTIYF.

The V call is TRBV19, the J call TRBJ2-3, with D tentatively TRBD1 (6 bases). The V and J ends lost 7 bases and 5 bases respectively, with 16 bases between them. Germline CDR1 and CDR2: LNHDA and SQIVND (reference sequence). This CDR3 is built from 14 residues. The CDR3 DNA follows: TGTGCCAGTACGAATGGGGGCCTCGGAGATACGCAGTATTTT. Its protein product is CASTNGGLGDTQYF.

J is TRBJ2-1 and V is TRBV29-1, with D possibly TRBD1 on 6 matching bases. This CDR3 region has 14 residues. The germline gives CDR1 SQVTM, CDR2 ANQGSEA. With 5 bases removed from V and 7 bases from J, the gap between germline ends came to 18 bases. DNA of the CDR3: TGCAGCGTTACCCGAGGGACATCGAGAAATGAGCAGTTCTTC. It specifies CSVTRGTSRNEQFF.

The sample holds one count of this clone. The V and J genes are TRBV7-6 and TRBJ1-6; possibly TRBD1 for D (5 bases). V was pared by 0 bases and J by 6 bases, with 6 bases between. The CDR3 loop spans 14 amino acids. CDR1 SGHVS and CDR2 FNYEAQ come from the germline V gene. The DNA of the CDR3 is TGTGCCAGCAGCTTAGCCGGGGGTAATTCACCCCTCCACTTT. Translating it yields CASSLAGGNSPLHF. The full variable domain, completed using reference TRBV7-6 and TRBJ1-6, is GAGVSQSPRYKVTKRGQDVALRCDPISGHVSLYWYRQALGQGPEFLTYFNYEAQQDKSGLPNDRFSAERPEGSISTLTIQRTEQRDSAMYRCASSLAGGNSPLHFGNGTRLTVT.

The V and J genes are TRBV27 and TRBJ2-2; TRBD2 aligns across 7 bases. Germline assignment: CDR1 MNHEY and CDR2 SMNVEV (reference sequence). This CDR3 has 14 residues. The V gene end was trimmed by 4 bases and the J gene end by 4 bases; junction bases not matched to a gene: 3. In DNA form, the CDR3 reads TGTGCCAGCAGTTACCGGGGGGTCACCGGGGAGCTGTTTTTT. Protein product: CASSYRGVTGELFF.

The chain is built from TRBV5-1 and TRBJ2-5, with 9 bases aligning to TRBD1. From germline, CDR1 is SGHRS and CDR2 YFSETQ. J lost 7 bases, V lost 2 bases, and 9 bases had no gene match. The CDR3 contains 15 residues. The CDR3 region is CASSFGLQGAGTQYF. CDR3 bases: TGCGCCAGCAGCTTCGGGCTACAGGGGGCAGGGACCCAGTACTTC. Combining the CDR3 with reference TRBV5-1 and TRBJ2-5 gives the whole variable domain KAGVTQTPRYLIKTRGQQVTLSCSPISGHRSVSWYQQTPGQGLQFLFEYFSETQRNKGNFPGRFSGRQFSNSRSEMNVSTLELGDSALYLCASSFGLQGAGTQYFGPGTRLLVL.

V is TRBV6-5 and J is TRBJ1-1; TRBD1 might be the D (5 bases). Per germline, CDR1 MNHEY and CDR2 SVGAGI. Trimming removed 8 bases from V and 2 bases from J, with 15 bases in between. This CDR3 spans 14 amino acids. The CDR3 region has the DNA TGTGCCAGCCTAGAGGACCGGACAAACACTGAAGCTTTCTTT. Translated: CASLEDRTNTEAFF.

The CDR3 sequence: CASSLGQGGVSEKLFF. The CDR3 DNA reads TGCGCCAGCAGCCTGGGACAGGGTGGTGTGTCTGAAAAACTGTTTTTT. The chain is built from TRBV4-1 and TRBJ1-4, with TRBD1 matching over 9 bases. The V segment lost 4 bases and the J segment 7 bases; nucleotides outside the gene matches: 10. Germline values: CDR1 MGHRA, CDR2 YSYEKL. CDR3 length: 16 residues.

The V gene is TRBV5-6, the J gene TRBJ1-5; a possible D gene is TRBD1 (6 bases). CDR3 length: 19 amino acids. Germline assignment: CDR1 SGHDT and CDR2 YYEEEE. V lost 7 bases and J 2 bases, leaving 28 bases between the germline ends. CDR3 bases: TGTGCCAGCCGATACCGGGACATAGATGACTTTAGCGGCAATCAGCCCCAGCATTTT. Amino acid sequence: CASRYRDIDDFSGNQPQHF.

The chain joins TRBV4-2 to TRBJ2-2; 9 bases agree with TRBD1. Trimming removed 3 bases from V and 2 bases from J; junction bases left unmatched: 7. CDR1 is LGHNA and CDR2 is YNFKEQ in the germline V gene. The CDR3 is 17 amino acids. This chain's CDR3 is CASSHATGGRNTGELFF. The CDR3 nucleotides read TGTGCCAGCAGCCATGCCACAGGGGGCCGAAACACCGGGGAGCTGTTTTTT.

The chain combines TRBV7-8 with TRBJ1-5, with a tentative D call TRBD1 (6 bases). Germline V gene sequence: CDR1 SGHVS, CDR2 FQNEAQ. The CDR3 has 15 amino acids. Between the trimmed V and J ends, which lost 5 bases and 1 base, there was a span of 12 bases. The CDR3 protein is CASSLGQPSNQPQHF. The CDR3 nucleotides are TGTGCCAGCAGCCTAGGACAGCCAAGCAATCAGCCCCAGCATTTT. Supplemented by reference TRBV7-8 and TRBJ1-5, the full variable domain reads GAGVSQSPRYKVAKRGQDVALRCDPISGHVSLFWYQQALGQGPEFLTYFQNEAQLDKSGLPSDRFFAERPEGSVSTLKIQRTQQEDSAVYLCASSLGQPSNQPQHFGDGTRLSIL.

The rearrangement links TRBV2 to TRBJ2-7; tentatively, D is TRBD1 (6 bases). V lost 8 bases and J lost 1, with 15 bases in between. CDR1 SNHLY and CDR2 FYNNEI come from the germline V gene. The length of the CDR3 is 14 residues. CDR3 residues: CASLSAGESYEQYF. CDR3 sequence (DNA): TGTGCCAGCCTCTCAGCAGGGGAGTCCTACGAGCAGTACTTC.

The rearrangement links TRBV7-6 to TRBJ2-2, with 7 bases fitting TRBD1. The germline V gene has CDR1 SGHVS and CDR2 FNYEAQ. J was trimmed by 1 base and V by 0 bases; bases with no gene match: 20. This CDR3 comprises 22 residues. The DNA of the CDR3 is TGTGCCAGCAGCTTAGCGTTTGAACTGGGACAGCCCAAGGGATGGAACACCGGGGAGCTGTTTTTT. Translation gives CASSLAFELGQPKGWNTGELFF.

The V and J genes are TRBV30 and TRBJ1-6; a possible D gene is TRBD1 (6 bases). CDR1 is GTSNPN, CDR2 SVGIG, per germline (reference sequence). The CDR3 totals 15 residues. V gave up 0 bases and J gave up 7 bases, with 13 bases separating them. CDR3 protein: CAWSVRGGWNSPLHF. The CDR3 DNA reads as TGTGCCTGGAGTGTAAGGGGGGGATGGAATTCACCCCTCCACTTT.

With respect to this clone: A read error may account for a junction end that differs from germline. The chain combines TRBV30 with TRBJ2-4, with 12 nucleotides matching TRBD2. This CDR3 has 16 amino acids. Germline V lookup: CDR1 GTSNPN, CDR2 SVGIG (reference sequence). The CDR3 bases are TGTGCCGGGAGGACTAGCGGGGACCTAGGGGGGAACATTCAGTACTTC. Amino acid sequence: CAGRTSGDLGGNIQYF.

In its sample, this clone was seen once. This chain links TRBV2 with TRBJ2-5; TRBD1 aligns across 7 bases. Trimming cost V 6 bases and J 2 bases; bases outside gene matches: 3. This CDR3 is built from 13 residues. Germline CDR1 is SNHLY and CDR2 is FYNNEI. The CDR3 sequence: CASSEGQQETQYF. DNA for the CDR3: TGTGCCAGCAGCGAGGGACAGCAAGAGACCCAGTACTTC.

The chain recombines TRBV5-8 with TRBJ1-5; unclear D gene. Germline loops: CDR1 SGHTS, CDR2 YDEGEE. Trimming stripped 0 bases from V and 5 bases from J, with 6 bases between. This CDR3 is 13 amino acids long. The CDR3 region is CASSLERDQPQHF. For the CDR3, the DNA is TGTGCCAGCAGCTTGGAGAGGGATCAGCCCCAGCATTTT.

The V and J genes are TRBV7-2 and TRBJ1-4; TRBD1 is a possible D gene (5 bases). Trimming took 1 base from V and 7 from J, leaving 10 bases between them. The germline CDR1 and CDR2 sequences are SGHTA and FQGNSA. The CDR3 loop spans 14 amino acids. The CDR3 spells CASSLDRGSEKLFF. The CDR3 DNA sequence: TGTGCCAGCAGCTTAGATAGGGGTAGTGAAAAACTGTTTTTT.

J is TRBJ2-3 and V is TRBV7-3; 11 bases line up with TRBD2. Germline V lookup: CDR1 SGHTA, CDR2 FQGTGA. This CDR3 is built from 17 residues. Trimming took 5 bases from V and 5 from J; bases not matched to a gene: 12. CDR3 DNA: TGTGCCAGCAGCCCTAAGGGGTTAGCGGGGGGGCGAGATACGCAGTATTTT. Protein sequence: CASSPKGLAGGRDTQYF.

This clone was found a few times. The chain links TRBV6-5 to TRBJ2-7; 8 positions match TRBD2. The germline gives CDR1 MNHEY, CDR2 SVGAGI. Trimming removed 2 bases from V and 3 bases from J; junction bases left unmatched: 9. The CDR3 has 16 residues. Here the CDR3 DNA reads TGTGCCAGCAGTTACGGGGTTGGCGGGGGGCTCTACGAGCAGTACTTC. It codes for CASSYGVGGGLYEQYF.

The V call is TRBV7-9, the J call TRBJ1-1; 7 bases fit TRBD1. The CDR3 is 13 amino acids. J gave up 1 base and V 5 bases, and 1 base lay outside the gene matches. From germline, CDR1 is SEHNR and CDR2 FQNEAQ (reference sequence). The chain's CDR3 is CASSGDRNTEAFF. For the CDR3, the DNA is TGTGCCAGCAGCGGGGACAGGAACACTGAAGCTTTCTTT.

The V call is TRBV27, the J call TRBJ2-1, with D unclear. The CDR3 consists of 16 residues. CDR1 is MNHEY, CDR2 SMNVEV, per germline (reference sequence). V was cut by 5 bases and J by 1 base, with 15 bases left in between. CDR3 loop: CASSNLGTESYNEQFF. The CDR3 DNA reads TGTGCCAGCAGTAACCTCGGAACAGAATCCTACAATGAGCAGTTCTTC.